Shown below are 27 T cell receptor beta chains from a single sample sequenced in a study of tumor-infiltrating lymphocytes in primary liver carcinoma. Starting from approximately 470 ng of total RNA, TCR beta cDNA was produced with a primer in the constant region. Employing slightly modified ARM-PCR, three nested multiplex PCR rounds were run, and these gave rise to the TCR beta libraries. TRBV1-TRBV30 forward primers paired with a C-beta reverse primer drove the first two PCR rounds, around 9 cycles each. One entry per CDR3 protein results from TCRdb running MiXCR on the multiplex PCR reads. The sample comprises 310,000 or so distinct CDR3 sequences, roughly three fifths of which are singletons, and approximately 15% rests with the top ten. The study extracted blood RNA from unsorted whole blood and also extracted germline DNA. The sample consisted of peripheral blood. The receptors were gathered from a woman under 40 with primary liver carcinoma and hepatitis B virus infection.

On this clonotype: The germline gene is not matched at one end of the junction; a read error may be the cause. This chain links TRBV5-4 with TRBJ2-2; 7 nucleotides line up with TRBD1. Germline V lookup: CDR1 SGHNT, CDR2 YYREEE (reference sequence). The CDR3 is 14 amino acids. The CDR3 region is CAGSSGTDTGELFF. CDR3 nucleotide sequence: TGTGCCGGCAGCTCAGGGACAGACACCGGGGAGCTGTTTTTT.

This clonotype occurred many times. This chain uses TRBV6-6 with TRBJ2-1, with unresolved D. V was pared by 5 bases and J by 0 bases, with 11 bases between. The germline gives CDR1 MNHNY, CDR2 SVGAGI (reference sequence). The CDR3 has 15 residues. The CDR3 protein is CASSLDRSSYNEQFF. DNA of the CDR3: TGTGCCAGCAGTCTCGACCGGAGCTCCTACAATGAGCAGTTCTTC.

The CDR3 region has the DNA TGTGCCAGCAGCTTAGCGTCAGTGGCTACTAATGAAAAACTGTTTTTT. Amino acids: CASSLASVATNEKLFF. The chain is built from TRBV7-9 and TRBJ1-4; D gene ambiguous. Trimming removed 0 bases from V and 2 bases from J, with 10 bases in between. This CDR3 is built from 16 residues. Germline V gene sequence: CDR1 SEHNR, CDR2 FQNEAQ (reference sequence).

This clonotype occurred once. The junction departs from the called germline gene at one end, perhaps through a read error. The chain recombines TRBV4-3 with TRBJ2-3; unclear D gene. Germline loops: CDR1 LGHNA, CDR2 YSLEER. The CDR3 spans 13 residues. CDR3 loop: CAGSQDGTDTQCF. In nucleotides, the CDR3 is TGCGCCGGCAGCCAAGACGGCACAGATACGCAGTGTTTT.

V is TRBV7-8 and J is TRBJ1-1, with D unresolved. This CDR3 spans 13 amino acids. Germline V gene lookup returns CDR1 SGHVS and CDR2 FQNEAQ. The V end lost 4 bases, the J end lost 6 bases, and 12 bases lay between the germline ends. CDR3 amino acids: CASSYGRGSEAFF. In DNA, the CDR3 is TGTGCCAGCAGCTATGGCCGTGGGTCTGAAGCTTTCTTT. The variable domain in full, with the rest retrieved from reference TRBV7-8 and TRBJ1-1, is GAGVSQSPRYKVAKRGQDVALRCDPISGHVSLFWYQQALGQGPEFLTYFQNEAQLDKSGLPSDRFFAERPEGSVSTLKIQRTQQEDSAVYLCASSYGRGSEAFFGQGTRLTVV.

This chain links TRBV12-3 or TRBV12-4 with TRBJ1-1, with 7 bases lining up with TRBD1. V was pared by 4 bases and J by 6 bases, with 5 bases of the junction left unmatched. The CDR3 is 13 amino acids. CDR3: CASSSGQVSEAFF. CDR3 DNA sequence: TGTGCCAGCAGTTCCGGACAGGTCTCTGAAGCTTTCTTT.

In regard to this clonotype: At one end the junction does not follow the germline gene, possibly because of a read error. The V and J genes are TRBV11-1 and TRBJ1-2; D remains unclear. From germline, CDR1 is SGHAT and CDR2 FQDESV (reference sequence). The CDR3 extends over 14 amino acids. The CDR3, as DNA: TGTGCCAGCGGCTTAGATGGACGGGAGTATGGCTACACCTTC. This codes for CASGLDGREYGYTF.

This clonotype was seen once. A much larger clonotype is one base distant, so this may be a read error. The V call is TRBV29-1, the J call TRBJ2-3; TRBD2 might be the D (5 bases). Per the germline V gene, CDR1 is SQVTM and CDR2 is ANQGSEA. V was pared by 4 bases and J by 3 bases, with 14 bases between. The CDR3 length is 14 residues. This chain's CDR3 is CSVGRGMITDTQYF. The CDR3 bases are TGCAGCGTTGGCCGGGGTATGATAACAGATACGCAGTATTTT.

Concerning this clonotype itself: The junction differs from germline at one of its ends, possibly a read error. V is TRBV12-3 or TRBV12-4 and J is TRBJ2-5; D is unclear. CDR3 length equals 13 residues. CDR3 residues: CASSLGMQETQYF. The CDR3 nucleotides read TGTGCCAGCAGTTTAGGCATGCAAGAGACCCAATACTTC.

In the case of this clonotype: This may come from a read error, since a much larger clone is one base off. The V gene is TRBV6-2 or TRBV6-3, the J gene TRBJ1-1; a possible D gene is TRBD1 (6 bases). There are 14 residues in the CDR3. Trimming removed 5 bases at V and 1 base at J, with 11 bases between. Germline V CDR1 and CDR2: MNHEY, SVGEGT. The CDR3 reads CASSRTEENTEAFF. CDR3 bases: TGTGCCAGCAGTCGGACAGAAGAGAACACTGAAGCTTTCTTT.

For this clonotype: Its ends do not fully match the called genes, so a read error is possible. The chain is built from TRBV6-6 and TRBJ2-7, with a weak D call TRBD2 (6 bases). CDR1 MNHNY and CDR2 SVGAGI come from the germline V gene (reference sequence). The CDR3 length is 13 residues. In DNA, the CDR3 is TGTGGCAGCAGTTACATAGGGGAGGACGAGCAGTACTTC. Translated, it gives CGSSYIGEDEQYF.

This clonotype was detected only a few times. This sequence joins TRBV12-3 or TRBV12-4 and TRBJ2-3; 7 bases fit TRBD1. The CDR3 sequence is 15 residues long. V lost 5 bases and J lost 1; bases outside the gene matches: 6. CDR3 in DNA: TGTGCCAGCAGTACCCACAGGGGAGGCACAGATACGCAGTATTTT. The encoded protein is CASSTHRGGTDTQYF.

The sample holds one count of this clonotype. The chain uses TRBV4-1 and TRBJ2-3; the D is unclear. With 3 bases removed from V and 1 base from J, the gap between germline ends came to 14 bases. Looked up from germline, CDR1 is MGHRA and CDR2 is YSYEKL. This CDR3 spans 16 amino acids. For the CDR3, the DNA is TGCGCCAGCAGCCACCGGACCCGACGCGGCACAGATACGCAGTATTTT. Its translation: CASSHRTRRGTDTQYF.

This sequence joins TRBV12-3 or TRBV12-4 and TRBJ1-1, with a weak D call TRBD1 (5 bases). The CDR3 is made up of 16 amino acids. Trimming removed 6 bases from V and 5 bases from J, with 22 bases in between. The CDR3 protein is CASRPIGHGSKTEAFF. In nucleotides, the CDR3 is TGTGCCAGCAGACCCATCGGACATGGGTCGAAGACTGAAGCTTTCTTT.

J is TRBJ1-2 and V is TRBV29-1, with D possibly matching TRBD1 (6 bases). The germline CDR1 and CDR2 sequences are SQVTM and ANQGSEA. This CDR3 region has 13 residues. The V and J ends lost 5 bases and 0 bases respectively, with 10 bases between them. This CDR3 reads CSVFGQTNYGYTF. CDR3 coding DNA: TGCAGCGTTTTCGGACAGACTAACTATGGCTACACCTTC.

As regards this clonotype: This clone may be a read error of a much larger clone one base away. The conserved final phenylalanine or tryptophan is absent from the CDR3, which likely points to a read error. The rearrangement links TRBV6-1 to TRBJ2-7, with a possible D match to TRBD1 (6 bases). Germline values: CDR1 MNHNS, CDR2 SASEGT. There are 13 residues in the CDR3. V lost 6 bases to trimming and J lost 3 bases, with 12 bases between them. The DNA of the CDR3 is TGTGCCAGCAGGGACAGACGTTACTACGAGCAGTACTCC. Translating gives CASRDRRYYEQYS.

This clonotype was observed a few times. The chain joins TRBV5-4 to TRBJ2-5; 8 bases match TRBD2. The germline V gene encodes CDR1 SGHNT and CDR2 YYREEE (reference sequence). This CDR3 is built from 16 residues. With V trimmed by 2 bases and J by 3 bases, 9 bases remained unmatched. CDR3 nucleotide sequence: TGTGCCAGCAGCTTCGGAGGGGGACTAGGAAAAGAGACCCAGTACTTC. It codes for CASSFGGGLGKETQYF.

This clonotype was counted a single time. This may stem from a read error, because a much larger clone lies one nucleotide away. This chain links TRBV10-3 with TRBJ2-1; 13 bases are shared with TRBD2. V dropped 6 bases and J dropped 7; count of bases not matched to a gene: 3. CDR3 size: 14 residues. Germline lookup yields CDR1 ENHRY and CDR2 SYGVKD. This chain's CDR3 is CAIRQTSGRNEQFF. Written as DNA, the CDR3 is TGTGCCATCAGACAGACTAGCGGGAGGAATGAGCAGTTCTTC.

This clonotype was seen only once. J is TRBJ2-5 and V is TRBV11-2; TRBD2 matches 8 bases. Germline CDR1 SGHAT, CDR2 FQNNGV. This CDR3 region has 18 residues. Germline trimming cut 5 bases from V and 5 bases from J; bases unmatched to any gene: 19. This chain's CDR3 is CASSIFGTGGGKRETQYF. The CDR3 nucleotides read TGTGCCAGCAGCATATTCGGGACTGGCGGGGGGAAAAGGGAGACCCAGTACTTC.

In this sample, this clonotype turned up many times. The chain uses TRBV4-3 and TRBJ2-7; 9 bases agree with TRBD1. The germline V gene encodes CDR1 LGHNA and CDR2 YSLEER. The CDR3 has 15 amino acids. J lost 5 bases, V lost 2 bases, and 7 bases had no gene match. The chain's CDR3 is CASSQPGQGKNEQYF. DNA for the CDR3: TGCGCCAGCAGCCAACCGGGACAGGGAAAGAACGAGCAGTACTTC.

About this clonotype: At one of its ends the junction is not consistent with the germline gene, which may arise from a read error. The CDR3 protein is CASGPVGEGVNYGQYF. In DNA form, the CDR3 reads TGTGCCAGCGGCCCGGTGGGGGAGGGCGTGAACTACGGGCAGTACTTC. V usage is TRBV4-3 and J usage is TRBJ2-7; 7 bases are shared with TRBD2. The germline V gene has CDR1 LGHNA and CDR2 YSLEER. CDR3 size: 16 residues.

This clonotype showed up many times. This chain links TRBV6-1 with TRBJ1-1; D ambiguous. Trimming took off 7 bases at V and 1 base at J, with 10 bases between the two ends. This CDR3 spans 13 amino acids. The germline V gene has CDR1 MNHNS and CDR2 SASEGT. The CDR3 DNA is TGTGCCAGCAACTCTAGACAGAACACTGAAGCTTTCTTT. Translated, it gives CASNSRQNTEAFF.

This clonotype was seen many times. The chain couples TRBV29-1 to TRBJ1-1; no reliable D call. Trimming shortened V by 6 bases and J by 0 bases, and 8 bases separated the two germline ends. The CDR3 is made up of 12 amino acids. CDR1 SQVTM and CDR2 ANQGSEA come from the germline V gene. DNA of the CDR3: TGCAGCGTAGAGATGATGAACACTGAAGCTTTCTTT. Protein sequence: CSVEMMNTEAFF.

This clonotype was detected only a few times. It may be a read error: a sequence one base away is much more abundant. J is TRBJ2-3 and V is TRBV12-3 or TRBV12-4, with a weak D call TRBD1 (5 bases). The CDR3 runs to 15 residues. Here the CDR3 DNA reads TGTGCCAGCAGTTTAAATACAGGTAGCATAGATACGCAGTATTTT. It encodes CASSLNTGSIDTQYF.

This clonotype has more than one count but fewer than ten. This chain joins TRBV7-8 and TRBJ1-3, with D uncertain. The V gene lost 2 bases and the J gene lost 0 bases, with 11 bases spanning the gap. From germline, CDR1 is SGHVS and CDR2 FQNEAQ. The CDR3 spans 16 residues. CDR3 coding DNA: TGTGCCAGCAGCTTATTGTCAAAAGGCTCTGGAAACACCATATATTTT. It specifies CASSLLSKGSGNTIYF.

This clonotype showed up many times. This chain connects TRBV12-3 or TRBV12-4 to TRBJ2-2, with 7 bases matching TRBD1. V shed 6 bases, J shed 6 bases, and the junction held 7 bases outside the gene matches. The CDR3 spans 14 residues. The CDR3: CASSNRQGSGELFF. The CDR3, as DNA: TGTGCCAGCAGCAACAGACAGGGATCCGGGGAGCTGTTTTTT.

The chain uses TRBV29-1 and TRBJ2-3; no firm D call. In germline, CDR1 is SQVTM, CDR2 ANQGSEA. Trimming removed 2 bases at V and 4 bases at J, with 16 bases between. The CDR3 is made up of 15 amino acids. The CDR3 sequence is CSVEPGGAGPDTQYF. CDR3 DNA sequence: TGCAGCGTTGAACCTGGCGGAGCTGGCCCAGATACGCAGTATTTT.